This T cell receptor (beta chain) is from a study of cytomegalovirus exposure and HLA in healthy donors (dated by TCRdb to about 2017). Notes on the research overall: In an earlier analysis of 450 to 750 of the donors, approximately 300 Gb of sequence data and some 100 million unique TCR beta sequences from about 180 million T cells were reported. Typing coverage varied by locus: about 620-630 donors for A, B, C, DRB1 and DQB1; more than 500 for DQA1; 606 for DPA1; approximately 490 for DPB1. Donor age, sex, ethnicity and CMV serostatus were compiled together with the repertoire data. The genetic ancestry cluster associated with self-reported Caucasian donors included 81% of the roughly 390 genotyped donors. An early release that covered about 600 HLA-typed donors contained approximately 300 gigabases of sequencing data and about 84 million unique TCR sequences. An earlier analysis of 587 of the donors applied high-throughput TCR beta sequencing to assess whether each TCR beta V gene segment acted as functional or pseudogenic. The study aimed to test whether cataloging public T cell receptors could reveal signatures of past pathogen exposure. Roughly 5 DR-DQ haplotypes were handled as single units for association and clustering because linkage in the cohort was strong. Along with the approximately 600-subject first cohort, a separate validation cohort of about 110 different subjects was used. The study used immunosequencing to profile the T cell repertoires of approximately 690 subjects and linked those repertoires to cytomegalovirus serostatus. Every repertoire in the discovery cohort had been generated on one and the same sequencing platform. A later analysis re-analyzed previously published TCR beta repertoires from about 600 donors and added high-resolution HLA genotyping to study TCR occurrence patterns. Rather than drawing on any new phenotypic data, the later analysis identified candidate immune exposures from TCR beta sequences and the way those sequences occurred across donors. Among a few hundred genotyped donors of the cohort, an average of about 240,000 unique TCR beta nucleotide sequences were sequenced per donor, roughly 20% of them non-productive. In a later genetic analysis, genome-wide SNP genotypes for about three fifths of the roughly 670 donors were used, and that subset was treated as a discovery cohort. Both class I and class II loci were covered by HLA typing, at four-digit resolution. To predict cytomegalovirus infection status, the study brought together high-throughput TCR immunosequencing, statistical association of individual TCRs with disease status, and machine learning.

Results the study describes overall, beyond this receptor: A further reported finding was that TCR beta sequences accurately predicted the HLA-A and HLA-B alleles for most subjects in the first cohort. In the study, approximately 160 TCR beta chains were listed as associated with cytomegalovirus. A group of highly shared sequence variants was considered likely to be a technical artifact of the sequencing pipeline. While some public TCRs were present in many individuals, most TCR sequences turned up only very rarely across donors. According to a later analysis, TCR association rates differed among HLA loci, with DRB1 alleles showing the most associated TCRs and HLA-C alleles showing the fewest. A later analysis associated 17,000 or so TCR beta sequences with specific HLA alleles at a false discovery rate of 0.05. Presence/absence analyses assumed roughly uniform sequencing depth across donors, an assumption that may not hold. In a later analysis, HLA-associated TCR beta chains showed more clonal expansion and lower generation probabilities than non-associated chains that were equally common. The cohort was sequenced for TCR beta chains only, and without alpha or paired-chain data the features that could be detected were limited. In a later analysis, most CMV-associated TCR beta chains were found to appear HLA-restricted, with HLA associations seemingly driven largely by CMV exposure. According to a later genetic analysis, donors in an Asian-associated ancestry cluster had fewer N-insertions in productive TCRs than the roughly 700-donor mean. In vitro tests confirmed that a few of the cytomegalovirus-associated TCR beta chains recognize cytomegalovirus antigens. The only immune exposure information available for the cohort was CMV serostatus. A later analysis reported that several top co-occurrence clusters appeared linked to parvovirus B19, influenza, CMV and Epstein-Barr virus. In an earlier analysis of some 540 of the donors, most TCR beta V segments appeared in productive rearrangements about 87% or about 30% of the time, broadly matching IMGT annotations. Because some donors lacked HLA typing at each locus, the association tests relied only on the typed subset. The authors suggested that the approach could potentially be generalized to other disease states and immunological phenotypes. Correlated functional status among segregating V segments might be attributable to linkage disequilibrium, but an unknown experimental factor could not be ruled out. Over 15 rarely observed V segments, including chromosome 9 orphons, were excluded from the earlier analysis of several hundred of the donors because counts were too low. The 87-base-pair reads could not distinguish some IMGT-functional V segments, including TRBV6-2 and TRBV6-3, so those segments were excluded. A later genetic analysis associated a missense DCLRE1C variant with V-gene and J-gene trimming of TCR beta chains, and an independent cohort replicated the association. In both the original and validation cohorts, the classifier was reported to diagnose cytomegalovirus status with high specificity and sensitivity. When HLA alleles, especially DR and DQ, strongly co-occurred, TCR associations were difficult to assign to individual alleles.

As regards this clone: Its antigen has not been determined. Base quality data are lacking; no much larger clone is found one base away.

The receptor library was made with the immunoSEQ multiplex PCR assay. For the multiplex PCR, a mixture combining 60 forward primers for TCR Vbeta segments and 13 reverse primers for TCR Jbeta segments was used. The CDR3 region of rearranged TCR beta genes was amplified from genomic DNA with a multiplex PCR assay. The Illumina HiSeq System was used to sequence the amplified TCR beta libraries as 87-base-pair reads. In the paper's pipeline: In a later analysis, tens of millions of unique TCR beta chains were counted across the approximately 640 repertoires, and roughly 11 million of these chains were shared by at least two donors. To remove PCR and sequencing errors, raw reads were error-corrected and collapsed into unique sequences using a nearest-neighbor algorithm that merged closely related sequences. V, D and J gene segments were assigned by aligning CDR3 sequences to IMGT reference sequences. Each retained sequence needed at least a six-nucleotide match to both a V gene segment and a J gene segment. Rearrangements were called productive when the CDR3 lacked stop codons and stayed in frame with V and J; all others were non-productive. Following IMGT convention, CDR3 was defined as the stretch from the second conserved V-encoded cysteine to the conserved J-encoded phenylalanine. Sequences without an unambiguous match to a single V gene segment were excluded from the earlier analysis of over 500 of the donors. An earlier analysis of a few hundred of the donors called V segments functional above 56.7% productive rearrangements and segregating when the between-donor standard deviation exceeded 5%. A statistical classification framework was built to diagnose cytomegalovirus status from the catalog of TCR beta chain sequences. V and J gene assignment, in a later analysis, came from comparing TCR nucleotide sequences with IMGT/GENE-DB human TR gene sequences. A later analysis assigned CDR3 sequences and most-parsimonious VDJ recombination scenarios with the TCRdist pipeline. In a later analysis, every TCR beta chain was defined by the combination of its CDR3 amino acid sequence and its V-gene family, and reads without a unique V-gene family were dropped. In a later analysis, 500 to 700 highly shared, low-generation-probability nucleotide sequences were removed to address suspected cross-contamination and a sequencing artifact. For each public chain, a later analysis derived a clonal expansion index from normalized ranks of inferred template counts within each repertoire. Generation probabilities in a later analysis came from a VDJ recombination model fitted to out-of-frame rearrangements, and those results were checked against IGoR. In a later analysis, TCR-TCR, TCR-HLA and TCR-CMV co-occurrence was scored with hypergeometric tests, and a repertoire-size bias correction was applied to TCR pairs. False discovery rates were estimated in a later analysis by permuting HLA or CMV assignments 20 times. In a later analysis, co-occurring TCRs were grouped using DBSCAN, and TCRdist sequence similarity was added for clustering within HLA-allele-positive subsets. Repertoires with fewer than 30,000 or more than 120,000 public chains were left out of co-occurrence clustering, as were five repertoires with anomalous nucleotide sharing. TCRdb re-hosts the immuneACCESS table, in-frame sequences only. Its copies lack some clones; in the studies checked, an unresolved V gene accounts for under half of them, and the cause for the rest is not known. V, J and clone size reflect that table, while D and trimming were determined from the DNA. The sample table lists fewer than 250,000 clones, around 79% of them with a count of one. 1.6% of the sample is in the top ten clones.

In the germline V gene (reference sequence), CDR1 corresponds to LNHDA and CDR2 to SQIVND. The cysteine opens and the phenylalanine closes a CDR3 of 16 amino acids. The retained sequence is limited to the CDR3, 48 bases, with the frame set at the first base. V lost 0 bases and J lost 0 bases; the stretch between them is 9 bases long. The cohort comprised 710 or so healthy bone marrow donors. All cohort members were sampled while nominally healthy, although unrecorded immune exposures were likely present. The donor was CMV seronegative and belonged to the group of roughly 330 seronegative cohort members. Each donor provided a peripheral blood sample, and peripheral blood mononuclear cells were used for TCR beta sequencing. The Qiagen DNeasy Blood Extraction Kit was used to extract genomic DNA from the blood cell samples.

The sequence joins TRBV19 to TRBJ1-3, with no reliable assignment of the D segment. Sequenced input: PBMCs. This TCR came from a woman aged 45-65 years in good health and CMV-seronegative. The nucleotide sequence reads TGTGCCAGTAGTATAGAGGAGAGGTTCTCTGGAAACACCATATATTTT. The resulting protein is CASSIEERFSGNTIYF.